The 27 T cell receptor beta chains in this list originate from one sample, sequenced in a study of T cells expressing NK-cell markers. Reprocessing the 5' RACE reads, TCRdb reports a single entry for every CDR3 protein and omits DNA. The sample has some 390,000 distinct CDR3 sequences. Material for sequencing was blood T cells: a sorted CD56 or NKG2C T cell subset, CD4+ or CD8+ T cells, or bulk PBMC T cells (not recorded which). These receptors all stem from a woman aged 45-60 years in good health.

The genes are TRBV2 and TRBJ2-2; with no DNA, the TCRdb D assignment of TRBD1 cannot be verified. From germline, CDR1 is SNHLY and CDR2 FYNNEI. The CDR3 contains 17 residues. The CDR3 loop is CASNSPGTGVNTGELFF.

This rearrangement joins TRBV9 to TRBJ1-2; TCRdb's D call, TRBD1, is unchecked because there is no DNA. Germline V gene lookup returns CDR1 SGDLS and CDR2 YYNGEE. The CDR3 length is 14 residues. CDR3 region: CASSVVSGADGYTF.

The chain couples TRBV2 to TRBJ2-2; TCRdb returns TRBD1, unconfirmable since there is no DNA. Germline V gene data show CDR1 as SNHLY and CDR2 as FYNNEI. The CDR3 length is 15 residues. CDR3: CATRAGARNSGELFF.

CDR3 in amino acids: CATSAPGEGPTDTQYF. The rearrangement joins TRBV24-1 to TRBJ2-3; the TCRdb call, TRBD1, lacks DNA for checking. The CDR3 has 16 amino acids. Germline lookup yields CDR1 KGHDR and CDR2 SFDVKD.

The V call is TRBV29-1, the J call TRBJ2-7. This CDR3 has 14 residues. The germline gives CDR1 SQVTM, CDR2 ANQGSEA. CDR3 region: CSVEDARSSYEQYF.

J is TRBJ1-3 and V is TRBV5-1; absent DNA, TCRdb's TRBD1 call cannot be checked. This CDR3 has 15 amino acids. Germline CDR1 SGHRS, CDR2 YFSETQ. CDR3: CASSLEPGRGNTIYF. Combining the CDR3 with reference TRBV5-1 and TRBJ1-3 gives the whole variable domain KAGVTQTPRYLIKTRGQQVTLSCSPISGHRSVSWYQQTPGQGLQFLFEYFSETQRNKGNFPGRFSGRQFSNSRSEMNVSTLELGDSALYLCASSLEPGRGNTIYFGEGSWLTVV.

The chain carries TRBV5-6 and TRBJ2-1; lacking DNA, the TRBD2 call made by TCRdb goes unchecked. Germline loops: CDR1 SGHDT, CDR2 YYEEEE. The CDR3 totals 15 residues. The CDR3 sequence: CASSFRREGLYEQFF.

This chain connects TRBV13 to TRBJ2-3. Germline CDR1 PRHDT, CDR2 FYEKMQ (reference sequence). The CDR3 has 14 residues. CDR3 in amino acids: CASSLGPRLDTQYF.

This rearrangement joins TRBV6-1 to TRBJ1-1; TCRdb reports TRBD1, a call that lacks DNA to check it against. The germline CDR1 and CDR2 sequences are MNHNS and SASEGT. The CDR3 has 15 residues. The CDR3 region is CASRIKGQGITEAFF.

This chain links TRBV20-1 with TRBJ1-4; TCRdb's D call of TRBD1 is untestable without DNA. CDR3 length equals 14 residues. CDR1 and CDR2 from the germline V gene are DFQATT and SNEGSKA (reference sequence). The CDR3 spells CSATGTGDTVKLFF.

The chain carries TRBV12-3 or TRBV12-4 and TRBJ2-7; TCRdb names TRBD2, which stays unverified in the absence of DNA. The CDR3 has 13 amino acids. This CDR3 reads CASGSGLPYEQYF.

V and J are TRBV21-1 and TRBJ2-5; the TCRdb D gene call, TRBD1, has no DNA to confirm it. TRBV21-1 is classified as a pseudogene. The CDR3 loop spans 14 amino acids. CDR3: CASRAGQVEETQYF.

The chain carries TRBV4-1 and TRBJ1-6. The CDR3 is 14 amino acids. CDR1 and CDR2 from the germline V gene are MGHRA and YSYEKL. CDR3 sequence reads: CASSQEMGNSPLHF.

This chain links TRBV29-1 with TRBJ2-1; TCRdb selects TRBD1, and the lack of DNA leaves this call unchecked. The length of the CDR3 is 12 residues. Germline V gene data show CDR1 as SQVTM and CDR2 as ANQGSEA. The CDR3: CSAMGERNEQFF.

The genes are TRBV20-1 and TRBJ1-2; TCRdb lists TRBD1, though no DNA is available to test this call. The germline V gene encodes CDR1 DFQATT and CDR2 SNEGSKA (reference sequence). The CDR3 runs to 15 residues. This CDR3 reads CSASGSGATAYGYTF.

The CDR3 loop is CASSLGLAQGDENTQYF. The rearrangement uses TRBV5-1 and TRBJ2-3; TCRdb's D call, TRBD1, is unchecked because there is no DNA. CDR3 size: 17 residues. Germline loops: CDR1 SGHRS, CDR2 YFSETQ.

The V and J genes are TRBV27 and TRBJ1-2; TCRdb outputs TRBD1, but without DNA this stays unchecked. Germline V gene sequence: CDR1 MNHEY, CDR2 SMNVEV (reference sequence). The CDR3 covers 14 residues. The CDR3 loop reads CASSLKGGKYGYTF.

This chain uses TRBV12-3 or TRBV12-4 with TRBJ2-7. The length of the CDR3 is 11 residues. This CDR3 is CASRGSYEQYF.

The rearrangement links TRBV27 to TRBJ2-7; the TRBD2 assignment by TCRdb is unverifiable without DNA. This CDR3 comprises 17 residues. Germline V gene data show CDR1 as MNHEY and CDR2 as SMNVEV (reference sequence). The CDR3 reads CASSLLAGGPSSYEQYF.

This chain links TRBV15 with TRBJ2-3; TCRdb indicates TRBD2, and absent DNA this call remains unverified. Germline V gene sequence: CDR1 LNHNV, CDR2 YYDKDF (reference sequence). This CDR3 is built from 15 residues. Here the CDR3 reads CATSGRPGGTDTQYF.

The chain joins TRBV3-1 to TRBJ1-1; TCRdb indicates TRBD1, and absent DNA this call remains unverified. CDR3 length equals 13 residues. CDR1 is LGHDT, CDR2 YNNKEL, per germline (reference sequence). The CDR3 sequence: CPPAGVGFREAFF.

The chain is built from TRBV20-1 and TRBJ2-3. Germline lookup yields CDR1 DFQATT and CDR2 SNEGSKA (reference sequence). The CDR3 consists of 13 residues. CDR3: CSARGAGTDTQYF.

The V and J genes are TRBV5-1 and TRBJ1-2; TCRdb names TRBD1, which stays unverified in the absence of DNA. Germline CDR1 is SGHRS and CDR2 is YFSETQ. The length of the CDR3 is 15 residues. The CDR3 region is CASSFFDRANYGYTF.

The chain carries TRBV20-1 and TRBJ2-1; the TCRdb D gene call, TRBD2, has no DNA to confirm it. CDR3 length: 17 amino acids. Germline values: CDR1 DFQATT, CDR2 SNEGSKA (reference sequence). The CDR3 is CSARIPGTSGNTGEQFF.

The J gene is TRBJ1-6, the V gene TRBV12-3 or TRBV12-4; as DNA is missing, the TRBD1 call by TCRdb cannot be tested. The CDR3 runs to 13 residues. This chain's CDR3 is CASSRGQGLPLHF.

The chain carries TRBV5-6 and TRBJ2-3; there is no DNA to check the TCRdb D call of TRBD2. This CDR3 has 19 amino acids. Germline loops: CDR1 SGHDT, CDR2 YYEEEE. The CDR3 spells CASSTAQGTSGGITDTQYF.

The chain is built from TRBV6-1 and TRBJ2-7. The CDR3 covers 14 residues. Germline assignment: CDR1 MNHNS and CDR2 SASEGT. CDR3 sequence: CASNRRPDYYEQYF.